Below, one T cell receptor (beta chain) is given with its context. The CDR3 contains 15 residues. V was pared by 8 bases and J by 2 bases, with 16 bases between. In germline, CDR1 is LNHDA, CDR2 SQIVND (reference sequence). These data originate in a study of blood T cell repertoires in COVID-19. Assay: immunoSEQ multiplex PCR; the TCRdb copy retains only in-frame clones and omits some. The table includes fewer than 350,000 clones, more than 75% detected once. The chain has TRBV19 and TRBJ1-5; D gene unclear. Material: peripheral blood. The sequence was obtained from a woman in her fifties or sixties who had recovered from COVID-19. The CDR3 loop reads CASGPGVWGNQPQHF. CDR3 coding DNA: TGTGCCAGTGGGCCCGGGGTATGGGGCAATCAGCCCCAGCATTTT.